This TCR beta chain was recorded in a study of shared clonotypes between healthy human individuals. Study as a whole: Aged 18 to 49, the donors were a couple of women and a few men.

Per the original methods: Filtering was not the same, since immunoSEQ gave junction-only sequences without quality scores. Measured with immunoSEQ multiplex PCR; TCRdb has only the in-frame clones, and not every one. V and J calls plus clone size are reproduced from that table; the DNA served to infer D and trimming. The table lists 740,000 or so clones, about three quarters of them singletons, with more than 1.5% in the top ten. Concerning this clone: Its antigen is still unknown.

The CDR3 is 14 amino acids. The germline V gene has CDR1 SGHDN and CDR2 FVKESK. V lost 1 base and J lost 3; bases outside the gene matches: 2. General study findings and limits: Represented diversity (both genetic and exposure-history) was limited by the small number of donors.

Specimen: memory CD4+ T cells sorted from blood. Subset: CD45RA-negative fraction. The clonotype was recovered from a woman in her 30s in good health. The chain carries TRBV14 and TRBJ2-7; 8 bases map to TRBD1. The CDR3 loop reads CASSQGTGNYEQYF. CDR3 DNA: TGTGCCAGCAGCCAAGGGACAGGGAACTACGAGCAGTACTTC.